This T cell receptor beta chain came from a study of shared T cell receptors in the human thymus. The CDR3 is 19 residues long. Trimming took 3 bases from V and 3 from J; bases not matched to a gene: 17. CDR1 and CDR2 from the germline V gene are LGHNA and YSLEER. Details on this clone: This same CDR3 is encoded by further DNA sequences in the sample.

Using immunoSEQ multiplex PCR, the repertoire was profiled, and TCRdb retains in-frame clones only, with some absent. The data show fewer than 700,000 clones, 88% seen once. The data were also submitted as part of a second study, on human thymus T cells. That work adds: Having surgery to correct congenital heart defects, healthy Finnish infants acted as the donors. Resections removed during corrective heart surgery provided the thymus tissue used. Across thymic and blood repertoires, the usage of V and J genes appeared to be biased. The related literature has documented a marked overlap of thymic repertoires among unrelated individuals.

The TCR comes from a boy in the first two years of life with a congenital heart defect. The chain uses TRBV4-3 and TRBJ2-3; 8 nucleotides line up with TRBD1. Sequencing was performed on thymocytes. The CDR3 is CASSQDRGQGGGSTDTQYF. Here the CDR3 DNA reads TGCGCCAGCAGCCAGGATAGAGGACAGGGAGGAGGGTCAACAGATACGCAGTATTTT.